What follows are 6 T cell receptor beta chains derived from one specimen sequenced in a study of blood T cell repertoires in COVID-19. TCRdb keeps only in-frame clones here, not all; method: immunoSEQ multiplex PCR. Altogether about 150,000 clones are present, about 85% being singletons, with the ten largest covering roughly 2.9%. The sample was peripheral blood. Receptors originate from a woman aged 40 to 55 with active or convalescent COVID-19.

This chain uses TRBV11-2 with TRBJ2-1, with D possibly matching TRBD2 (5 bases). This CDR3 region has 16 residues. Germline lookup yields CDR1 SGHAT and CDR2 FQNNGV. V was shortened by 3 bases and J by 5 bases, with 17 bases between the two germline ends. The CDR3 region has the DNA TGTGCCAGCAGCTTGGGCCATCGGGATGTGCACAATGAGCAGTTCTTC. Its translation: CASSLGHRDVHNEQFF.

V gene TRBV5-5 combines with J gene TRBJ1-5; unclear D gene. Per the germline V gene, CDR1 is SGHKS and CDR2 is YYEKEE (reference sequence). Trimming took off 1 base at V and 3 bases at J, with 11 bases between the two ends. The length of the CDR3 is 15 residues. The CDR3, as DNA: TGTGCCAGCAGCTTGTTTGCGGGGTCCAATCAGCCCCAGCATTTT. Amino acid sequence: CASSLFAGSNQPQHF.

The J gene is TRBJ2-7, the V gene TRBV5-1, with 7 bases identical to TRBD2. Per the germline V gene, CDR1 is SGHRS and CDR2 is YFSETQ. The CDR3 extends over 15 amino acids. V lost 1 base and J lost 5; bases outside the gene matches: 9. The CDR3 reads CASSLNGGGLHEQYF. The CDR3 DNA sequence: TGCGCCAGCAGCTTGAACGGCGGGGGTTTGCACGAGCAGTACTTC.

This CDR3 is CASSAYQGDRGYGYTF. For the CDR3, the DNA is TGTGCCAGCAGCGCCTACCAGGGGGATAGGGGCTATGGCTACACCTTC. The V call is TRBV9, the J call TRBJ1-2; TRBD1 aligns across 7 bases. V was clipped by 3 bases and J by 4 bases; unmatched bases: 12. There are 16 residues in the CDR3. Germline V gives CDR1 SGDLS, CDR2 YYNGEE.

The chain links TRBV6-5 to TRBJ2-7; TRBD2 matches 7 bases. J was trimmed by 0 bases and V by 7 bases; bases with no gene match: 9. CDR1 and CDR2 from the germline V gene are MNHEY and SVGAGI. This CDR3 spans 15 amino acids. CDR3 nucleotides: TGTGCCAGCACCCCCGGGTCGGGGGGCTCCTACGAGCAGTACTTC. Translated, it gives CASTPGSGGSYEQYF.

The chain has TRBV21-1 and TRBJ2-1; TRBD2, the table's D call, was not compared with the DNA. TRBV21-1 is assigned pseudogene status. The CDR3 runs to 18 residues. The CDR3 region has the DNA TGTGCCAGCAGCAAATCGTTTCTTGGAGGACGACTAAACAATGAGCAGTTCTTC. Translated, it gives CASSKSFLGGRLNNEQFF.